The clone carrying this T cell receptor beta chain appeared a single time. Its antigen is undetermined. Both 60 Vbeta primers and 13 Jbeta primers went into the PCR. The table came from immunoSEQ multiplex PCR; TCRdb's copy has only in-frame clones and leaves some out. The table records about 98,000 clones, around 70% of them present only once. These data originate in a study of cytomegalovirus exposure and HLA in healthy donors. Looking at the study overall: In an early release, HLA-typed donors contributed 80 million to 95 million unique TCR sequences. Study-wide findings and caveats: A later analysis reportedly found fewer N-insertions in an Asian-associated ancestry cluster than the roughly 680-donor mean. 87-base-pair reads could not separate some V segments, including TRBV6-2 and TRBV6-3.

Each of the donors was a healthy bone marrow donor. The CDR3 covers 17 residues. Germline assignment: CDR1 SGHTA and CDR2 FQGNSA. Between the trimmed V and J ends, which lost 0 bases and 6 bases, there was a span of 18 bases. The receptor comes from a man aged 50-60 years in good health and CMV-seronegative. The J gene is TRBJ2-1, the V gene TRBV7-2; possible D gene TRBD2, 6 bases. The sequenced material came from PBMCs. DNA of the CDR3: TGTGCCAGCAGCTTAGCAGTAAGGCCCGGGGGTTCCAATGAGCAGTTCTTC. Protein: CASSLAVRPGGSNEQFF.